These T cell receptor beta chains were read from a single sample in a study of beta chain features in type 1 diabetes. Sequencing used immunoSEQ multiplex PCR; TCRdb keeps in-frame clones, though not all of them. The table includes about 130,000 clones, around 8.7% detected once. Specimen: central memory CD4+ T cells from blood. These receptors originate from a man younger than 35 in good health. The CDR3 runs from the conserved cysteine through the conserved F or W. The D gene is left open where the match is weak. The listing skips clone size in some rows; elsewhere it reads once, few, many or a size class.

d_call,v_call,cdr3_length,clone_size,j_call,cdr3_aa
TRBD1,TRBV7-9,15,NA,TRBJ2-1,CASSPKGQEYNEQFF
TRBD1,TRBV12-5,14,few,TRBJ1-2,CASGLAGQVYGYTF
NA,TRBV18,15,few,TRBJ2-3,CASSPPRGGRDTQYF
NA,TRBV4-2,17,NA,TRBJ2-1,CASSQGEAGASYNEQFF
NA,TRBV7-2,16,few,TRBJ2-3,CASSLAWAGSTDTQYF
TRBD1,TRBV2,14,NA,TRBJ2-4,CASKTGGLKNIQYF
TRBD2,TRBV5-1,15,few,TRBJ2-7,CASSPLAGGPYEQYF
TRBD1,TRBV7-9,16,NA,TRBJ1-1,CASSPLGDRLNTEAFF
NA,TRBV30,11,NA,TRBJ1-2,CAWSVTGGSTF
NA,TRBV18,14,many,TRBJ2-3,CASSQGVSTDTQYF
TRBD2,TRBV5-1,16,few,TRBJ2-3,CASSLGASGHTDTQYF
NA,TRBV2,13,NA,TRBJ2-5,CASSPYTRETQYF
NA,TRBV19,17,NA,TRBJ2-1,CASSLGGGSGVRNEQFF
TRBD2,TRBV11-3,19,few,TRBJ2-1,CASSLAKWASGGSDNEQFF
NA,TRBV7-2,13,NA,TRBJ1-5,CASSQDWYQPQHF
NA,TRBV4-2,16,NA,TRBJ2-5,CASSRVGQEARETQYF
NA,TRBV4-1,12,few,TRBJ1-2,CASSQGTTGYTF
NA,TRBV30,15,NA,TRBJ2-1,CAWSETSPSYNEQFF
NA,TRBV19,12,NA,TRBJ2-5,CATGMSQETQYF
NA,TRBV30,13,NA,TRBJ1-6,CAWKNAGNSPLHF
TRBD1,TRBV4-3,15,NA,TRBJ1-2,CASSQGDRVIGGYTF
NA,TRBV6-5,13,few,TRBJ1-2,CASSYREQIGYTF
NA,TRBV6-6,16,few,TRBJ2-1,CASSSRLGGSYNEQFF
NA,TRBV5-1,12,few,TRBJ2-7,CASSGTGYEQYF
NA,TRBV4-2,15,few,TRBJ1-4,CASSQDGGTNEKLFF